The 16 T cell receptor beta chains below all came from one sample that was sequenced in a study of radiotherapy plus CTLA-4 blockade in lung cancer. Only in-frame clones appear in the TCRdb table, and some are missing; sequencing was by immunoSEQ multiplex PCR. In the table there are around 100,000 clones, roughly 86% of which are singletons. Sequencing was performed on peripheral blood, taken from a patient treated with radiotherapy plus ipilimumab. The receptors originated from a human donor with non-small cell lung cancer that progressed on radiotherapy plus ipilimumab. Some clones in this sample may be carry-over from other donors' samples.

The rearrangement joins TRBV7-9 to TRBJ1-1, with D unresolved. V gave up 2 bases and J gave up 9 bases, with 10 bases separating them. The CDR3 runs 12 residues. CDR1 SEHNR and CDR2 FQNEAQ come from the germline V gene (reference sequence). CDR3: CASSLRAGQAFF. Here the CDR3 DNA reads TGTGCCAGCAGCTTAAGGGCTGGGCAAGCTTTCTTT.

The gene calls are TRBV9 and TRBJ2-3; tentative D call: TRBD2 (5 bases). V was pared by 0 bases and J by 3 bases, with 8 bases between. Germline V gene sequence: CDR1 SGDLS, CDR2 YYNGEE. The CDR3 runs 14 residues. CDR3 protein: CASSVASGTDTQYF. The CDR3 bases are TGTGCCAGCAGCGTAGCTTCGGGAACAGATACGCAGTATTTT. The full variable domain, completed using reference TRBV9 and TRBJ2-3, is DSGVTQTPKHLITATGQRVTLRCSPRSGDLSVYWYQQSLDQGLQFLIQYYNGEERAKGNILERFSAQQFPDLHSELNLSSLELGDSALYFCASSVASGTDTQYFGPGTRLTVL.

The V call is TRBV2, the J call TRBJ1-6; TRBD1 aligns across 7 bases. The CDR3 length is 14 residues. The germline V gene encodes CDR1 SNHLY and CDR2 FYNNEI. V shed 5 bases, J shed 7 bases, and the junction held 5 bases outside the gene matches. CDR3 DNA sequence: TGTGCCAGCAGTCCCGGGACAGAAAATTCACCCCTCCACTTT. As protein: CASSPGTENSPLHF. The whole variable domain, remainder taken from reference TRBV2 and TRBJ1-6, is EPEVTQTPSHQVTQMGQEVILRCVPISNHLYFYWYRQILGQKVEFLVSFYNNEISEKSEIFDDQFSVERPDGSNFTLKIRSTKLEDSAMYFCASSPGTENSPLHFGNGTRLTVT.

In its sample, this clone was seen a few times. Distinct nucleotide sequences in the sample also encode this CDR3. This sequence joins TRBV15 and TRBJ2-1; D uncertain. CDR1 LNHNV and CDR2 YYDKDF come from the germline V gene (reference sequence). CDR3 size: 13 residues. Deletions cut 1 base from V and 4 bases from J, with 5 bases between. The CDR3 nucleotides are TGTGCCACCAGCAGAGGGCGGTACAATGAGCAGTTCTTC. It is translated as CATSRGRYNEQFF.

This rearrangement joins TRBV6-5 to TRBJ2-3; perhaps D is TRBD1 or TRBD2 (5 bases each). This CDR3 contains 14 residues. The V gene lost 2 bases and the J gene lost 4 bases, with 10 bases spanning the gap. Looked up from germline, CDR1 is MNHEY and CDR2 is SVGAGI. DNA for the CDR3: TGTGCCAGCAGTTACGGGGGTATCGCAGATACGCAGTATTTT. As protein: CASSYGGIADTQYF.

The sample holds a few counts of this clone. The identical CDR3 is also encoded by other nucleotide sequences in the sample. The chain carries TRBV5-4 and TRBJ2-3, with 8 bases lining up with TRBD2. CDR3 length: 16 amino acids. Trimming took 0 bases from V and 0 from J; bases not matched to a gene: 3. Germline lookup yields CDR1 SGHNT and CDR2 YYREEE (reference sequence). CDR3 bases: TGTGCCAGCAGCTTGGGAGCGGGGGTGAGCACAGATACGCAGTATTTT. This encodes CASSLGAGVSTDTQYF.

J is TRBJ1-1 and V is TRBV28; tentatively, D is TRBD1 (6 bases). V shed 6 bases and J shed 4 bases, with 18 bases lying between them. The CDR3 extends over 15 amino acids. CDR1 and CDR2 from the germline V gene are MDHEN and SYDVKM. The CDR3 nucleotides read TGTGCCAGCAGCCCTGGAGGGGGGGCGGGCACTGAAGCTTTCTTT. Protein sequence: CASSPGGGAGTEAFF.

In its sample, this clone was seen once. The chain joins TRBV7-2 to TRBJ1-1, with 7 bases identical to TRBD1. The CDR3 has 15 residues. The trim removed 5 bases at V and 6 bases at J, leaving 12 bases unmatched. CDR1 and CDR2 (germline): SGHTA, FQGNSA. The CDR3 region is CASSMTGTMRSEAFF. In DNA, the CDR3 is TGTGCCAGCAGCATGACAGGGACAATGAGGTCTGAAGCTTTCTTT.

The chain is built from TRBV11-1 and TRBJ1-1; 11 positions match TRBD1. CDR1 SGHAT and CDR2 FQDESV come from the germline V gene (reference sequence). The CDR3 runs to 17 residues. J gave up 0 bases and V 5 bases, and 8 bases lay outside the gene matches. The CDR3 loop reads CASSDEDRGLMNTEAFF. In DNA, the CDR3 is TGTGCCAGCAGCGACGAGGACAGGGGGCTAATGAACACTGAAGCTTTCTTT.

The V gene is TRBV6-5, the J gene TRBJ2-7; D gene uncertain. V dropped 5 bases and J dropped 6 bases, with 11 bases sitting between them. Germline CDR1 and CDR2: MNHEY and SVGAGI. The CDR3 is made up of 12 amino acids. CDR3: CASSADHGEQYF. For the CDR3, the DNA is TGTGCCAGCAGTGCCGACCACGGCGAGCAGTACTTC.

The chain is built from TRBV11-2 and TRBJ2-7; 7 bases map to TRBD2. This CDR3 has 16 amino acids. Germline values: CDR1 SGHAT, CDR2 FQNNGV. Trimming removed 5 bases from V and 0 bases from J; junction bases left unmatched: 10. CDR3 residues: CASSPRGSGSSYEQYF. The DNA of the CDR3 is TGTGCCAGCAGCCCCCGGGGTAGCGGGTCCTCCTACGAGCAGTACTTC.

V and J are TRBV7-2 and TRBJ1-6; unclear D gene. V gave up 6 bases and J gave up 8 bases, with 11 bases separating them. This CDR3 is built from 13 residues. CDR1 is SGHTA and CDR2 is FQGNSA in the germline V gene. The CDR3 here is CASSSSGHSPLHF. The CDR3 DNA reads TGTGCCAGCAGTTCCTCAGGACATTCACCCCTCCACTTT.

CDR3 nucleotides: TGCGCCAGCAGCTTGGGTCAGGGGGCGGTTTCACCCCTCCACTTT. Amino acid sequence: CASSLGQGAVSPLHF. The chain recombines TRBV5-1 with TRBJ1-6; 8 bases map to TRBD1. Trimming took 0 bases from V and 9 from J; bases not matched to a gene: 5. The CDR3 sequence is 15 residues long. Germline V gene data show CDR1 as SGHRS and CDR2 as YFSETQ.

Only a few counts were recorded for this clone. The chain has TRBV5-6 and TRBJ2-1, with D perhaps TRBD1 or TRBD2 (5 bases each). The V gene's germline CDR1 is SGHDT and CDR2 YYEEEE. V was shortened by 6 bases and J by 7 bases, with 14 bases between the two germline ends. This CDR3 has 13 amino acids. The CDR3 loop is CASNYPGRNEQFF. The CDR3 nucleotides read TGTGCCAGCAACTATCCGGGACGGAATGAGCAGTTCTTC.

The V and J genes are TRBV4-3 and TRBJ1-2; 10 bases agree with TRBD1. Germline values: CDR1 LGHNA, CDR2 YSLEER. V lost 0 bases to trimming and J lost 4 bases; unmatched junction nucleotides: 5. CDR3 length: 16 residues. The CDR3, as DNA: TGCGCCAGCAGCCAAGAGACGGACAGGGGGGCCTATGGCTACACCTTC. Translated, it gives CASSQETDRGAYGYTF.

This clone came up once. V is TRBV9 and J is TRBJ2-5; perhaps TRBD2 as D (7 bases). The germline V and J ends were trimmed by 4 bases and 2 bases, with 21 bases remaining between them. The CDR3 is made up of 17 amino acids. CDR1 is SGDLS, CDR2 YYNGEE, per germline. DNA of the CDR3: TGTGCCAGCAGCCCCTCTGAGGTGCGGGGGCGACAAGAGACCCAGTACTTC. This codes for CASSPSEVRGRQETQYF.